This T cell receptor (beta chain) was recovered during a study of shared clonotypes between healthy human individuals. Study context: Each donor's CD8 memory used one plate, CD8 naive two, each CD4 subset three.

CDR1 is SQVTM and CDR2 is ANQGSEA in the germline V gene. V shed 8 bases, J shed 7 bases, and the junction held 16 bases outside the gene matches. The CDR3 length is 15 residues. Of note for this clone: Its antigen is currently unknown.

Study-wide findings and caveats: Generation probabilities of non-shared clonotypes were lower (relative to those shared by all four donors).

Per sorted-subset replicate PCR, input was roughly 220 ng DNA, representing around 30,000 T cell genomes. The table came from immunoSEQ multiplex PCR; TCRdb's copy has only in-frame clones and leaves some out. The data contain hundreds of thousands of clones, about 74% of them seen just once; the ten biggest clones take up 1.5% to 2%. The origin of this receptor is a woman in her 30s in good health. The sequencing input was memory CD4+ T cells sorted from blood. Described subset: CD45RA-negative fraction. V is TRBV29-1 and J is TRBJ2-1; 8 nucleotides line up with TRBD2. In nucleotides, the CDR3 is TGCAGCTCGGGGGGGACGGGAGGGCCTATGAATGAGCAGTTCTTC. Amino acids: CSSGGTGGPMNEQFF.